The sequence of this T cell receptor beta chain was determined in a study of T cell responses to AZD1222 COVID-19 vaccine (dated by TCRdb to the early 2020s). Broadly, across the study: Because spike-specific TCR depth and breadth did not differ between the two schedules, AZD1222 recipients who got a second dose at roughly 4 weeks were pooled with those who got a second dose at roughly 12 weeks. TCR sequencing was performed for fewer than 250 trial participants, of whom 200 to 210 were given two doses of AZD1222 and around 25 were given two doses of MenACWY control vaccine. Trial participants were enrolled by age into subgroups of 18-55, 56-69 and 70-plus years, and about 150, 27 and 61 TCR-sequenced participants, respectively, were included in these subgroups. The paper's findings and limits, for the study overall: Conclusions about previously exposed vaccinees are limited because only 5 or 6 AZD1222 recipients were SARS-CoV-2 seropositive at baseline. Reportedly, close to half of the unique spike-specific TCRs recognized epitopes lying outside the regions that are mutated in the B.1.351 and B.1.1.7 variants. No day 14 peak-response samples were available, so repertoires were characterized only after the peak T cell response. A significant rise in spike-specific TCR breadth and depth was observed after two AZD1222 doses relative to day 0 and relative to MenACWY recipients. Participants were mostly white British and included more females than males, and it was suggested by the authors that clonal diversity may have been underestimated. CD4 TCRs associated with the vaccine covered the entire spike protein, and the dominant responses were in regions 160-218 and 743-854. The 56-69-year group was small, and its depth increase did not reach significance, likely because of low power.

In regard to this clone: Its antigen is not yet known. The input lacks base qualities; no much larger clone sits a single base away.

The CDR3 regions of human TCRbeta chains were subjected to immunosequencing. As for the authors' bioinformatics: TCRs in the repertoires were matched against a reference library of SARS-CoV-2-specific TCRs that had been generated with the MIRA antigen-specificity platform. Breadth meant the fraction of unique TCRs that were SARS-CoV-2-associated, whereas depth meant the fraction of total T cells that were SARS-CoV-2-associated. Using the MIRA data, each spike-specific TCR was mapped to the spike region that the TCR reacts to and placed in a CD4 or CD8 class. Log10-transformed breadth and depth values were compared by one-way ANOVA with Sidak's multiple comparisons tests. Here the immuneACCESS table is served through TCRdb, limited to in-frame sequences with V and J called. Missing clones are a known gap in these copies; in checked studies unresolved V genes cover under half, and the rest lacks a known reason. Clone size and V and J calls were adopted from that table, with D and trimming inferred from the DNA. In all, the sample holds approximately 84,000 clones, and approximately 90% of those were seen once. Approximately 30% of the sample comes from the top ten.

V is cut by 5 bases and J by 2 bases, and the space between the germline ends is 10 bases. The CDR1 and CDR2 encoded by the germline V gene (reference sequence) are SEHNR and FQNEAQ. Its CDR3 holds 14 amino acids, cysteine through phenylalanine. Only the CDR3 portion is preserved as DNA: 42 bases, with reading frame beginning at the first base. The time point label on this specimen signifies: baseline before first vaccination. Vaccinee samples came from UK trials COV001 and COV002, including a single-blind randomized controlled phase 2/3 trial of AZD1222 (ChAdOx1 nCoV-19) in healthy adults. Trial participant PBMC samples were collected at day 0 and day 28 after the second dose for TCRbeta chain sequencing.

This sample comprised peripheral blood, obtained on day 0 of AZD1222 vaccination. This TCR derives from an adult in good health. This chain joins TRBV7-9 to TRBJ2-1; the D gene is unclear. The CDR3: CASSVLFTYNEQFF. The DNA reads TGTGCCAGCAGCGTCCTTTTCACCTACAATGAGCAGTTCTTC.